Each of the 32 T cell receptor beta chains below was sequenced from the same sample in a study of identical twins. TCRdb reprocessed the 5' RACE reads via MiXCR and lists one record per CDR3 protein. In the table there are roughly 1,500,000 distinct CDR3 sequences, around 33% of which are singletons. Input material: cord blood. The origin of the receptors is a newborn girl in good health.

The genes are TRBV10-3 and TRBJ2-5; D not resolved. This CDR3 spans 14 amino acids. Trimming removed 3 bases at V and 5 bases at J, with 13 bases between. From germline, CDR1 is ENHRY and CDR2 SYGVKD. The CDR3 here is CAISEVGEWETQYF. CDR3 nucleotides: TGTGCCATCAGTGAAGTGGGCGAATGGGAGACCCAGTACTTC.

The gene calls are TRBV2 and TRBJ2-3; unclear D gene. With 6 bases removed from V and 2 bases from J, the gap between germline ends came to 15 bases. Germline CDR1 is SNHLY and CDR2 is FYNNEI. The length of the CDR3 is 15 residues. CDR3 in DNA: TGTGCCAGCAGGGGGAAGGTTCTTTTCACAGATACGCAGTATTTT. It encodes CASRGKVLFTDTQYF.

A remark on this clonotype: This clone may be a read error of a much larger clone one base away. The gene calls are TRBV29-1 and TRBJ2-1; no definite D call. The CDR3 totals 11 residues. Germline V gives CDR1 SQVTM, CDR2 ANQGSEA. Trimming shortened V by 4 bases and J by 15 bases, and 16 bases separated the two germline ends. Written as DNA, the CDR3 is TGCAGCGTTGTGGCTTGCGGCCTTCCGTTCTTC. Amino acid sequence: CSVVACGLPFF.

The chain combines TRBV5-6 with TRBJ1-1; 8 bases map to TRBD1. Germline lookup yields CDR1 SGHDT and CDR2 YYEEEE. V lost 0 bases and J lost 3; bases outside the gene matches: 10. The CDR3 has 17 residues. CDR3 amino acids: CASSLVGRGRGDTEAFF. The CDR3 DNA follows: TGTGCCAGCAGCTTGGTAGGCAGGGGGCGTGGGGACACTGAAGCTTTCTTT.

The chain is built from TRBV24-1 and TRBJ2-4; 9 bases are shared with TRBD1. V shed 8 bases, J shed 4 bases, and the junction held 11 bases outside the gene matches. The V gene's germline CDR1 is KGHDR and CDR2 SFDVKD. This CDR3 contains 16 residues. The CDR3 loop reads CATNGTGTGNKNIQYF. The CDR3 DNA is TGTGCCACCAATGGAACCGGGACAGGGAATAAAAACATTCAGTACTTC.

This clonotype was seen at least ten times. The chain recombines TRBV7-2 with TRBJ2-3; D is uncertain. The V gene lost 1 base and the J gene lost 1 base, with 12 bases spanning the gap. The CDR3 sequence is 16 residues long. Per the germline V gene, CDR1 is SGHTA and CDR2 is FQGNSA. The CDR3 is CASSLGGTGGTDTQYF. In nucleotides, the CDR3 is TGTGCCAGCAGCTTAGGGGGTACCGGAGGCACAGATACGCAGTATTTT.

The V gene is TRBV5-5, the J gene TRBJ2-7; possible D gene TRBD1, 7 bases. The germline V gene encodes CDR1 SGHKS and CDR2 YYEKEE (reference sequence). The CDR3 consists of 15 residues. V shed 3 bases and J shed 0 bases, with 13 bases lying between them. CDR3 bases: TGTGCCAGCAGCTCGGGGGACAGAAGCTCCTACGAGCAGTACTTC. The encoded protein is CASSSGDRSSYEQYF.

The J gene is TRBJ2-7, the V gene TRBV10-2; D uncertain. V lost 0 bases and J 2 bases, leaving 8 bases between the germline ends. The CDR3 runs to 14 residues. CDR1 is WSHSY and CDR2 is SAAADI in the germline V gene. CDR3 sequence: CASSESRPAYEQYF. DNA for the CDR3: TGCGCCAGCAGTGAGTCGAGGCCAGCCTACGAGCAGTACTTC.

Only a few counts were recorded for this clonotype. This chain links TRBV29-1 with TRBJ2-2, with D perhaps TRBD2 (6 bases). The CDR3 spans 14 residues. Germline assignment: CDR1 SQVTM and CDR2 ANQGSEA. Trimming removed 6 bases at V and 6 bases at J, with 17 bases between. In DNA form, the CDR3 reads TGCAGCGTCGGGACTTTGCATAAGGCCGGGGAGCTGTTTTTT. Translation: CSVGTLHKAGELFF.

The rearrangement links TRBV14 to TRBJ2-7; 11 bases agree with TRBD2. CDR1 is SGHDN and CDR2 is FVKESK in the germline V gene. Losses at the gene ends were 3 bases for V and 1 base for J; bases not matched to a gene: 14. The CDR3 runs to 19 residues. CDR3 in amino acids: CASSHLPGLAASDSYEQYF. The CDR3 coding sequence is TGTGCCAGCAGCCATCTCCCGGGACTAGCGGCCTCGGATTCCTACGAGCAGTACTTC.

This clonotype was seen a handful of times. The gene calls are TRBV19 and TRBJ2-7; TRBD1 might be the D (6 bases). The CDR3 has 14 residues. The germline V gene has CDR1 LNHDA and CDR2 SQIVND (reference sequence). The CDR3 here is CSLPSPTGSYEQYF. The DNA for the CDR3 is TGTAGCCTACCTTCCCCGACAGGCTCCTACGAGCAGTACTTC.

The rearrangement uses TRBV15 and TRBJ2-4, with TRBD1 matching over 7 bases. The DNA end is a closer match to TRBJ2-7, so the J assignment may be wrong. CDR3 size: 13 residues. Germline-derived CDR1 and CDR2 are LNHNV and YYDKDF (reference sequence). In DNA form, the CDR3 reads TGTGCCACCAGCATTGGGACAGCTCGCGAGCAGTACTTC. Its translation is CATSIGTAREQYF.

The rearrangement joins TRBV20-1 to TRBJ2-3; TRBD1 is a possible D gene (6 bases). Looked up from germline, CDR1 is DFQATT and CDR2 is SNEGSKA (reference sequence). Between the trimmed V and J ends, which lost 5 bases and 0 bases, there was a span of 6 bases. The CDR3 consists of 12 residues. CDR3 protein: CSAQGSTDTQYF. Written as DNA, the CDR3 is TGCAGTGCTCAGGGGAGCACAGATACGCAGTATTTT.

This clonotype was picked up a small number of times. The chain carries TRBV5-4 and TRBJ2-3; no definite D call. Trimming left V 1 base short and J 9 bases short, with 9 bases between. Per germline, CDR1 SGHNT and CDR2 YYREEE (reference sequence). The CDR3 covers 12 residues. For the CDR3, the DNA is TGTGCCAGCAGCTTGAACGCACGGACGCAGTATTTT. Translated, it gives CASSLNARTQYF.

The table lists this clonotype with a few counts. One end of the junction fails to match germline, which may point to a read error. Here the CDR3 DNA reads TGTGCCAGCAGTCTTGGTTGGTCCTCCCCCCCTCGCGGGGGGCTCAATGGGCAGTTCTTC. It encodes CASSLGWSSPPRGGLNGQFF. The chain couples TRBV12-3 or TRBV12-4 to TRBJ2-1; 8 nucleotides match TRBD2. This CDR3 spans 20 amino acids.

V usage is TRBV10-3 and J usage is TRBJ1-1, with D perhaps matching TRBD1 (6 bases). Germline CDR1 and CDR2: ENHRY and SYGVKD. The CDR3 totals 12 residues. Trimming shortened V by 7 bases and J by 4 bases, and 10 bases separated the two germline ends. CDR3 nucleotides: TGTGCCATCAATAGGGGGGGCACTGAAGCTTTCTTT. Translation gives CAINRGGTEAFF.

This clonotype was observed a handful of times. The J gene is TRBJ2-7, the V gene TRBV28; 9 bases match TRBD1. The CDR3 length is 15 residues. CDR1 MDHEN and CDR2 SYDVKM come from the germline V gene. The V gene end was trimmed by 6 bases and the J gene end by 1 base; junction bases not matched to a gene: 7. The CDR3 here is CASSRRDRASYEQYF. DNA of the CDR3: TGTGCCAGCAGCCGACGGGACAGGGCTTCCTACGAGCAGTACTTC.

The chain couples TRBV20-1 to TRBJ1-4, with 7 positions matching TRBD1. Germline V CDR1 and CDR2: DFQATT, SNEGSKA (reference sequence). Unmatched junction bases numbered 9, after V lost 4 bases and J lost 7 bases. This CDR3 region has 14 residues. The CDR3 region is CSATRQGSGEKLFF. The CDR3 DNA reads TGCAGTGCTACCAGACAGGGATCGGGTGAAAAACTGTTTTTT.

This chain connects TRBV5-5 to TRBJ2-4; no firm D call. V was clipped by 2 bases and J by 0 bases, with 21 bases between them. CDR1 and CDR2 from the germline V gene are SGHKS and YYEKEE (reference sequence). This CDR3 has 19 residues. CDR3 loop: CASSFFGSPLSLAKNIQYF. The CDR3, as DNA: TGTGCCAGCAGCTTTTTCGGTTCTCCCTTAAGCTTAGCCAAAAACATTCAGTACTTC.

This chain links TRBV19 with TRBJ1-2, with D possibly TRBD1 on 5 matching bases. CDR1 is LNHDA, CDR2 SQIVND, per germline (reference sequence). Trimming pared 3 bases from V and 8 bases from J, leaving 10 bases between. The CDR3 runs to 12 residues. This CDR3 reads CASSISGVGYTF. In DNA, the CDR3 is TGTGCCAGTAGTATCTCGGGGGTCGGCTACACCTTC.

This chain joins TRBV28 and TRBJ2-1; D unresolved. The V gene's germline CDR1 is MDHEN and CDR2 SYDVKM. Trimming took off 5 bases at V and 3 bases at J, with 5 bases between the two ends. The CDR3 totals 12 residues. The CDR3 nucleotides read TGTGCCAGCAGTAAGGACTACAATGAGCAGTTCTTC. This sequence encodes CASSKDYNEQFF.

The sample holds one count of this clonotype. This rearrangement joins TRBV19 to TRBJ2-7, with 8 bases that match TRBD1. The J call may be wrong; the DNA end is better matched by TRBJ2-5. Germline V CDR1 and CDR2: LNHDA, SQIVND (reference sequence). The CDR3 is 13 amino acids. The CDR3 coding sequence is TGTGCCAGTAGTCGCCGGGACAGGGAGACCCAGTACTTC. Encoded protein: CASSRRDRETQYF.

The rearrangement uses TRBV7-9 and TRBJ2-1; the D is unclear. The germline V gene encodes CDR1 SEHNR and CDR2 FQNEAQ (reference sequence). This CDR3 has 16 amino acids. The V end lost 5 bases, the J end lost 4 bases, and 18 bases lay between the germline ends. DNA of the CDR3: TGTGCCAGCAGCCCTCACCCCTTACGGATTTACAATGAGCAGTTCTTC. Translating it yields CASSPHPLRIYNEQFF.

This clonotype was observed a handful of times. The J gene is TRBJ1-5, the V gene TRBV6-2 or TRBV6-3; no reliable D call. The V gene lost 2 bases and the J gene lost 5 bases, with 7 bases spanning the gap. The CDR3 is 13 residues long. Germline CDR1 is MNHEY and CDR2 is SVGEGT. The CDR3 DNA reads as TGTGCCAGCAGTTACACTTACGATCAGCCCCAGCATTTT. It encodes CASSYTYDQPQHF.

The gene calls are TRBV6-5 and TRBJ1-2; TRBD1 might be the D (5 bases). The CDR3 extends over 17 amino acids. Germline V gene sequence: CDR1 MNHEY, CDR2 SVGAGI. The V end was cut by 0 bases, the J end by 4 bases, with 18 bases between. For the CDR3, the DNA is TGTGCCAGCAGTTACTCCTTTTTGGGGGGTCCCTTCTATGGCTACACCTTC. Translation: CASSYSFLGGPFYGYTF.

The chain combines TRBV4-1 with TRBJ2-1; no clear D. The germline gives CDR1 MGHRA, CDR2 YSYEKL. V lost 0 bases and J lost 7, with 10 bases in between. The CDR3 spans 14 residues. The CDR3 DNA reads as TGCGCCAGCAGCCAAGAAGGCCCAGTGAATGAGCAGTTCTTC. Translating it yields CASSQEGPVNEQFF.

The chain has TRBV12-5 and TRBJ2-2, with D tentatively TRBD2 (7 bases). Germline V lookup: CDR1 LGHNT, CDR2 FRNRAP. The CDR3 consists of 17 residues. V lost 4 bases and J lost 5, with 20 bases in between. CDR3 loop: CASGSIWGREWTGELFF. CDR3 DNA: TGTGCTAGTGGTTCAATTTGGGGGCGGGAGTGGACCGGGGAGCTGTTTTTT.

As concerns this clonotype: The junction does not match germline at one end; this may be a read error. This chain uses TRBV27 with TRBJ1-2, with 8 bases that match TRBD1. The germline V gene encodes CDR1 MNHEY and CDR2 SMNVEV (reference sequence). The CDR3 sequence is 19 residues long. The CDR3 nucleotides read TGTGCCAACAGTTTATCGATTAGGGGACAGGTTGGATCTTTCTATGGCTACACCTTC. Translating it yields CANSLSIRGQVGSFYGYTF.

The chain has TRBV24-1 and TRBJ2-3; D ambiguous. Trimming took 5 bases from V and 2 from J, leaving 19 bases between them. The CDR3 length is 17 residues. Looked up from germline, CDR1 is KGHDR and CDR2 is SFDVKD. The CDR3, as DNA: TGTGCCACCAGTGTATCGTTGGCGGAAACCCCCACAGATACGCAGTATTTT. It is translated as CATSVSLAETPTDTQYF.

The chain uses TRBV20-1 and TRBJ2-7, with a weak D call TRBD1 (5 bases). The CDR3 extends over 11 amino acids. Trimming stripped 8 bases from V and 3 bases from J, with 11 bases between. The germline V gene encodes CDR1 DFQATT and CDR2 SNEGSKA (reference sequence). Here the CDR3 DNA reads TGCAGTTCTTTCAGGGACTACGAGCAGTACTTC. Translation gives CSSFRDYEQYF.

The rearrangement links TRBV20-1 to TRBJ1-1, with no clear D. Between the trimmed V and J ends, which lost 1 base and 5 bases, there was a span of 14 bases. This CDR3 has 14 residues. Germline lookup yields CDR1 DFQATT and CDR2 SNEGSKA (reference sequence). In DNA, the CDR3 is TGCAGTGCTAGAGCGGGGTGGGCGGGGACTGAAGCTTTCTTT. Its protein is CSARAGWAGTEAFF.

The chain uses TRBV5-1 and TRBJ1-2, with D possibly matching TRBD1 (5 bases). The CDR3 is 13 residues long. The germline gives CDR1 SGHRS, CDR2 YFSETQ. V gave up 0 bases and J gave up 4 bases, with 7 bases separating them. This CDR3 is CASSLGDAYGYTF. The CDR3 region has the DNA TGCGCCAGCAGCTTGGGGGACGCCTATGGCTACACCTTC.